This record concerns one TCR beta chain sequence. The sample originates from a study of technical replicates of blood from a few donors. The CDR3 is 14 residues long. The V gene lost 6 bases and the J gene lost 5 bases, with 17 bases spanning the gap. CDR1 is SGHAT, CDR2 FQNNGV, per germline. Profiled with immunoSEQ multiplex PCR; TCRdb holds only in-frame clones, not every one. The table lists approximately 88,000 clones, roughly 96% of them singletons. The sequence was obtained from a human donor in good health. The chain carries TRBV11-2 and TRBJ2-7; perhaps TRBD1 as D (6 bases). Sequenced material: T cells isolated from PBMCs. The chain's CDR3 is CASSSRDKSDEQYF. DNA of the CDR3: TGTGCCAGCAGTTCCCGGGACAAAAGCGACGAGCAGTACTTC.